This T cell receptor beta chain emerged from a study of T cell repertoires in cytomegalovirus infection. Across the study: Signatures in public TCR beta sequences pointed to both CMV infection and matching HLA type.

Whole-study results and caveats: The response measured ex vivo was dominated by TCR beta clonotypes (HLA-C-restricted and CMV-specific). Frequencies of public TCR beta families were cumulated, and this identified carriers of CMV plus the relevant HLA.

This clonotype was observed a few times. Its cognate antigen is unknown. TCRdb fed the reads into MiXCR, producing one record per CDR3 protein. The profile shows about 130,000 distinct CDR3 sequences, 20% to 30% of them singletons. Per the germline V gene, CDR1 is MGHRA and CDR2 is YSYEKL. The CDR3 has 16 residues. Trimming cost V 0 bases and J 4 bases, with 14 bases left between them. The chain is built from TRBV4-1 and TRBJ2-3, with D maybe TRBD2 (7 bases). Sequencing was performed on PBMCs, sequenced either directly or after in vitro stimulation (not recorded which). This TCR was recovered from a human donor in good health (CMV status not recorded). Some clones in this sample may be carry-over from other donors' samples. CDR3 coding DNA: TGCGCCAGCAGCCAAGATAGGGGGGAGGGGGCAGATACGCAGTATTTT. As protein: CASSQDRGEGADTQYF.